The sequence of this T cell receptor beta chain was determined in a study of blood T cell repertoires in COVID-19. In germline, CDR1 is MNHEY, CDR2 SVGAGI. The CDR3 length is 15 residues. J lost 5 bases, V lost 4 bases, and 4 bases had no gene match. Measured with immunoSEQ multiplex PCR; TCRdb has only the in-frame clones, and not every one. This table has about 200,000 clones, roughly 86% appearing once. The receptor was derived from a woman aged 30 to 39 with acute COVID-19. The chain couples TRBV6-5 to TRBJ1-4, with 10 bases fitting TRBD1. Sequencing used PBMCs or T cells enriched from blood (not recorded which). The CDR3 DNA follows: TGTGCCAGCAGTTCCCCGGGACAGGGGAATGAAAAACTGTTTTTT. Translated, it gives CASSSPGQGNEKLFF.